This T cell receptor (beta chain) was captured by sequencing in a study of blood T cells in healthy people across ages. For this clonotype: Its antigen is undetermined. This sequence may be a read error, since a much larger clone differs from it by one base.

There were healthy Caucasian individuals from Russia, aged about 6 to 100, serving as donors. Collection of 8.5 to 10 milliliters of peripheral blood was performed for each donor. Points from the study as a whole: Both naive CD4+ cell counts and diversity were greater in long-lived donors than in aged donors.

CDR3 length: 14 amino acids. The V end lost 4 bases, the J end lost 4 bases, and 11 bases lay between the germline ends. Combining a sample-barcoded 5' primer with a J-beta primer mix, a second PCR ran for about 7 to 11 cycles. MiXCR was run by TCRdb on the 5' RACE reads, yielding one entry per CDR3 protein. The sample includes about 1.5 million distinct CDR3 sequences, approximately 43% seen only once; the top ten take about 4.1%. The material sequenced was blood. The chain links TRBV12-3 or TRBV12-4 to TRBJ1-5, with D unclear. This receptor was obtained from a woman in her late teens or twenties in good health. For the CDR3, the DNA is TGTGCCAGCAGTTCTTCCAGCGGGAATCAGCCCCAGCATTTT. Protein sequence: CASSSSSGNQPQHF.